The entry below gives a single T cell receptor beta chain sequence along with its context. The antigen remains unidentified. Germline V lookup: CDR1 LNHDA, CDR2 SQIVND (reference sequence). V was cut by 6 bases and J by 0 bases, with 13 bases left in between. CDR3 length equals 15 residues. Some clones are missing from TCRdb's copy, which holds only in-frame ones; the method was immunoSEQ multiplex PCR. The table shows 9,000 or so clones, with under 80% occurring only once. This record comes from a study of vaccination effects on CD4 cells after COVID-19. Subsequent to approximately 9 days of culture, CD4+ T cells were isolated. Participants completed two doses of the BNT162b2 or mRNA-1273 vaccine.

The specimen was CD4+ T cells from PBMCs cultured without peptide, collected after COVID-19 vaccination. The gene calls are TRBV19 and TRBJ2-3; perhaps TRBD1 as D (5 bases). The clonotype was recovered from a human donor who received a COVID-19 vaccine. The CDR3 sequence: CASREAGFSTDTQYF. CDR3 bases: TGTGCCAGTAGGGAAGCAGGGTTTAGCACAGATACGCAGTATTTT.